A selection of T cell receptor beta chains follows, all from one sample in a study of regulatory T cells in long-lasting Graves disease. Each CDR3 protein gets one entry after TCRdb re-called the multiplex PCR reads with MiXCR. The table has approximately 400,000 distinct CDR3 sequences, roughly 20% seen once; the top ten hold under 25%. The sample consisted of peripheral blood mononuclear cells (PBMCs), taken when the disease was refractory, from a patient treated with antithyroid drugs. These receptors originate from a female donor with Graves disease. CDR3s include the opening cysteine and the closing phenylalanine or tryptophan. The order of the fields is J gene, V gene, clone size, D gene, CDR3 DNA, CDR3 protein. The D gene is left open where the match is weak. The size of a clone is reported for some rows only, either as once, few or many, or as a class for expanded clones.

TRBJ2-7 | TRBV7-2 | NA | TRBD2 | TGTGCCAGCAGCGTCGGGACTAGCGGGAGAGTATCCTACGAGCAGTACTTC | CASSVGTSGRVSYEQYF
TRBJ2-5 | TRBV24-1 | NA | TRBD1 | TGTGCCACCAGTGAGACAGGGCGCGCGGAGACCCAGTACTTC | CATSETGRAETQYF
TRBJ1-1 | TRBV18 | many | NA | TGTGCCAGCTCACCAAGGGATCCCCCTGAAGCTTTCTTT | CASSPRDPPEAFF
TRBJ2-5 | TRBV12-3/TRBV12-4 | many | NA | TGTGCCAGCAGTTTAGGGGCAGGGGGAGGGGAGACCCAGTACTTC | CASSLGAGGGETQYF
TRBJ1-1 | TRBV5-5 | NA | TRBD1 | TGTGCCAGCAGCTTCAGCGGGGGACAGGGAGGGTCTGAAGCTTTCTTT | CASSFSGGQGGSEAFF
TRBJ2-7 | TRBV5-8 | NA | NA | TGTGCCAGCAGCTTGCACGGGGGGCCTCTCTCCTACGAGCAGTACTTC | CASSLHGGPLSYEQYF
TRBJ2-7 | TRBV30 | many | NA | TGTGCCTGGGGGGGATCCATTGCGAGGGAGCAGTACTTC | CAWGGSIAREQYF
TRBJ2-5 | TRBV28 | many | TRBD1 | TGTGCCAGCAGTTTATTAGGGGGCCAAACCCAGTACTTC | CASSLLGGQTQYF
TRBJ2-5 | TRBV27 | few | NA | TGTGCCAGCAGGGAAGGGTTTTTGGGGACCCAGTACTTC | CASREGFLGTQYF
TRBJ2-7 | TRBV14 | few | NA | TGTGCCAGCAGCCAAGCGACAGGCCCCTACGAGCAGTACTTC | CASSQATGPYEQYF
TRBJ1-4 | TRBV27 | many | NA | TGTGCCAGCAAGACCGGATTGAATGAAAAACTGTTTTTT | CASKTGLNEKLFF
TRBJ2-5 | TRBV28 | NA | NA | TGTGCCAGCAGCGGACAGATACAAGAGACCCAGTACTTC | CASSGQIQETQYF
TRBJ1-1 | TRBV29-1 | few | NA | TGCAGCGTTGCGTATGGGGAGAGCACTGAAGCTTTCTTT | CSVAYGESTEAFF
TRBJ1-2 | TRBV2 | many | NA | TGTGCCAGCAGTGGACACGAAAACTATGGCTACACCTTC | CASSGHENYGYTF
TRBJ2-6 | TRBV7-3 | few | TRBD1 | TGTGCCAGCAGCCTAACCGGGACAGGGTCATCTGGGGCCAACGTCCTGACTTTC | CASSLTGTGSSGANVLTF
TRBJ1-1 | TRBV27 | NA | NA | TGTGCCAGCAGTTTACTCAATTCGGGCCTAGGAGTATCCGCTGAAGCTTTCTTT | CASSLLNSGLGVSAEAFF
TRBJ2-5 | TRBV4-1 | NA | TRBD2 | TGCGCCAGCAGCCGGACACTAGCGGGAGGGGGAGAGACCCAGTACTTC | CASSRTLAGGGETQYF
TRBJ1-1 | TRBV11-1 | many | NA | TGTGCCAGCAGTCCCCTCCTGGCGAACACTGAAGCTTTCTTT | CASSPLLANTEAFF
TRBJ2-7 | TRBV27 | many | TRBD1 | TGTGCCAGCAGTTCGGGACAGGGAACCCACGAGCAGTACTTC | CASSSGQGTHEQYF
TRBJ2-7 | TRBV29-1 | NA | TRBD1 | TGCAGCGCTTCGACAGGGGGTTTCGACGAGCAGTACTTC | CSASTGGFDEQYF
TRBJ1-1 | TRBV18 | NA | NA | TGTGCCAGCTCAATTGGCCAGTTGAACACTGAAGCTTTCTTT | CASSIGQLNTEAFF
TRBJ1-1 | TRBV12-3/TRBV12-4 | many | NA | TGTGCCAGCTCGGAGGAGGGCACTGAAGCTTTCTTT | CASSEEGTEAFF
TRBJ1-5 | TRBV4-1 | NA | NA | TGCGCCAGCAGCCCCCAAGGAGGCGGGGGTAATCAGCCCCAGCATTTT | CASSPQGGGGNQPQHF
TRBJ2-2 | TRBV7-2 | NA | TRBD2 | TGTGCCAGCAGCTCAATCTTAGCGGGAGTTAACACCGGGGAGCTGTTTTTT | CASSSILAGVNTGELFF
TRBJ2-7 | TRBV6-1 | few | NA | TGTGCCAGCAGTGCGGGAGAGTCCTACGAGCAGTACTTC | CASSAGESYEQYF
TRBJ1-1 | TRBV20-1 | many | NA | TGCAGTGCTAGAGATCGGGGCGAAGCTTTCTTT | CSARDRGEAFF